The clone carrying this T cell receptor beta chain has only one observation. Its antigen is currently unknown. Measured with immunoSEQ multiplex PCR; TCRdb has only the in-frame clones, and not every one. The sample lists around 53,000 clones, approximately 89% occurring once. Per the germline V gene, CDR1 is SGHNT and CDR2 is YENEEA. Trimming took off 5 bases at V and 1 base at J, with 12 bases between the two ends. This CDR3 region has 14 residues. This sample was included in a study of T cell responses to AZD1222 COVID-19 vaccine. Points from the study as a whole: Among spike-specific TCRs, nearly half reportedly target unmutated variant regions.

This clonotype originated in an adult in good health. The sequencing here drew on peripheral blood, taken on day 0 of MenACWY control vaccination. The chain recombines TRBV11-3 with TRBJ2-7; weak D call: TRBD1 (5 bases). In DNA, the CDR3 is TGTGCCAGCAGCCACCAGGGCATGTCCTACGAGCAGTACTTC. Translating it yields CASSHQGMSYEQYF.